This record looks at one TCR beta chain sequence and its context. This sample stems from a study of blood T cell repertoires in COVID-19. Germline V CDR1 and CDR2: SEHNR, FQNEAQ (reference sequence). The CDR3 loop spans 17 amino acids. The trim removed 1 base at V and 5 bases at J, leaving 12 bases unmatched. Original data processing: Researchers report that nucleated cell counts were estimated from reference gene primer amplification. Measured with immunoSEQ multiplex PCR; TCRdb has only the in-frame clones, and not every one. D and trimming were read from the DNA, whereas the V and J calls and clone size are those reported in that table. The table lists about 150,000 clones, over 60% of them singletons.

This clonotype was sampled from a man at least 80 years old with acute or convalescent COVID-19. The gene calls are TRBV7-9 and TRBJ2-5; 8 bases agree with TRBD2. Sequenced sample: peripheral blood. CDR3 nucleotides: TGTGCCAGCAGCTTAGGCGAGGGATCGGGGGGGCCCGAGACCCAGTACTTC. Its protein product is CASSLGEGSGGPETQYF.